Each of the 29 T cell receptor beta chains below was sequenced from the same sample in a study of regulatory T cells in long-lasting Graves disease. As for time point: persistent/refractory GD, antithyroid drugs over 5 years with positive TRAb. With RNA extracted from PBMCs as input, the TCR library was made. For TCR beta, libraries came from iRepertoire HTBI primers and Arm-PCR of CDR3 regions. TCRdb fed the multiplex PCR reads into MiXCR, producing one record per CDR3 protein. The data hold about 660,000 distinct CDR3 sequences, with about 32% observed a single time. The specimen was peripheral blood mononuclear cells (PBMCs), collected when the disease was refractory, from a patient treated with antithyroid drugs. Receptors originate from a female donor with Graves disease.

The V call is TRBV30, the J call TRBJ2-5; a weak D match, TRBD1 (5 bases). The CDR3 is made up of 14 amino acids. Germline-derived CDR1 and CDR2 are GTSNPN and SVGIG (reference sequence). Deletions cut 1 base from V and 4 bases from J, with 13 bases between. The CDR3 region is CAWSEDSRGETQYF. As DNA, the CDR3 is TGTGCCTGGAGTGAAGACAGCCGCGGAGAGACCCAGTACTTC.

This chain links TRBV20-1 with TRBJ2-7, with 7 bases fitting TRBD2. CDR1 is DFQATT and CDR2 is SNEGSKA in the germline V gene (reference sequence). V lost 4 bases, J lost 2 bases, and 14 bases stayed unmatched. The CDR3 is made up of 16 amino acids. The CDR3 reads CSATRDRDYQTYEQYF. In DNA form, the CDR3 reads TGCAGTGCTACGCGTGACCGGGACTATCAAACCTACGAGCAGTACTTC.

This clonotype was picked up many times. This chain uses TRBV28 with TRBJ1-2, with TRBD1 identical over 11 bases. The germline gives CDR1 MDHEN, CDR2 SYDVKM. The CDR3 loop spans 15 amino acids. Trimming removed 3 bases from V and 5 bases from J; junction bases left unmatched: 5. The CDR3 DNA reads TGTGCCAGCAGTTTGGCCGGGACAGGGGGTTATGGCTACACCTTC. Translation: CASSLAGTGGYGYTF.

This clonotype was seen only a few times. The chain links TRBV5-1 to TRBJ1-5; D might be TRBD1 (6 bases). Germline CDR1 and CDR2: SGHRS and YFSETQ. Trimming left V 2 bases short and J 4 bases short, with 13 bases between. The CDR3 is 15 residues long. The chain's CDR3 is CASSFDGTHNQPQHF. DNA of the CDR3: TGCGCCAGCAGCTTTGACGGGACACATAATCAGCCCCAGCATTTT.

V is TRBV30 and J is TRBJ2-3; perhaps TRBD1 as D (5 bases). The germline V gene has CDR1 GTSNPN and CDR2 SVGIG (reference sequence). V dropped 0 bases and J dropped 4 bases, with 14 bases sitting between them. The CDR3 consists of 15 residues. CDR3 sequence reads: CAWSVQAGFADTQYF. CDR3 coding DNA: TGTGCCTGGAGTGTACAGGCAGGGTTCGCAGATACGCAGTATTTT.

This clonotype occurred a few times. V usage is TRBV27 and J usage is TRBJ1-5, with D possibly matching TRBD1 (5 bases). This CDR3 has 15 amino acids. Germline CDR1 reads MNHEY; CDR2 reads SMNVEV (reference sequence). V dropped 2 bases and J dropped 4 bases, with 12 bases sitting between them. The CDR3 DNA is TGTGCCAGCAGTTTAGTGGGGCCCCTGAATCAGCCCCAGCATTTT. It translates to CASSLVGPLNQPQHF.

CDR3 amino acids: CSAAQTGTNTEAFF. The CDR3 DNA sequence: TGCAGTGCAGCACAGACAGGGACGAACACTGAAGCTTTCTTT. V and J are TRBV20-1 and TRBJ1-1, with 7 bases matching TRBD1. J was trimmed by 1 base and V by 6 bases; bases with no gene match: 8. Germline loops: CDR1 DFQATT, CDR2 SNEGSKA (reference sequence). This CDR3 is built from 14 residues.

This sequence joins TRBV7-9 and TRBJ1-1, with D maybe TRBD1 (5 bases). V dropped 7 bases and J dropped 1 base, with 10 bases sitting between them. The CDR3 consists of 13 residues. Germline lookup yields CDR1 SEHNR and CDR2 FQNEAQ (reference sequence). The CDR3: CASNTQENTEAFF. The CDR3 region has the DNA TGTGCCAGCAACACACAGGAGAACACTGAAGCTTTCTTT. Together with reference TRBV7-9 and TRBJ1-1, the CDR3 gives the full variable domain: DTGVSQNPRHKITKRGQNVTFRCDPISEHNRLYWYRQTLGQGPEFLTYFQNEAQLEKSRLLSDRFSAERPKGSFSTLEIQRTEQGDSAMYLCASNTQENTEAFFGQGTRLTVV.

This clonotype was seen once. V gene TRBV25-1 combines with J gene TRBJ1-1; D unresolved. The CDR3 is 13 amino acids. CDR1 MGHDK and CDR2 SYGVNS come from the germline V gene. Deletions cut 2 bases from V and 5 bases from J, with 9 bases between. Written as DNA, the CDR3 is TGTGCCAGCAGTGAAATCACAGTTACTGAAGCTTTCTTT. Protein: CASSEITVTEAFF.

The chain employs TRBV28 and TRBJ2-3, with D tentatively TRBD2 (5 bases). Germline V gene lookup returns CDR1 MDHEN and CDR2 SYDVKM. This CDR3 is 16 amino acids long. Trimming removed 7 bases from V and 4 bases from J, with 21 bases in between. The CDR3 loop is CASTSGLTVDSDTQYF. The CDR3 DNA follows: TGTGCCAGCACCAGCGGACTCACCGTCGACTCAGATACGCAGTATTTT.

This clonotype was counted between two and nine times. The V call is TRBV3-1, the J call TRBJ1-2; tentatively, D is TRBD1 (5 bases). Looked up from germline, CDR1 is LGHDT and CDR2 is YNNKEL (reference sequence). This CDR3 is built from 14 residues. Deletions cut 2 bases from V and 8 bases from J, with 15 bases between. The CDR3 reads CASSQPGGYGGYTF. The CDR3 nucleotides read TGTGCCAGCAGCCAACCGGGGGGTTATGGGGGCTACACCTTC.

The chain employs TRBV6-1 and TRBJ2-2; D call uncertain. CDR1 and CDR2 from the germline V gene are MNHNS and SASEGT. The V gene lost 2 bases and the J gene lost 6 bases, with 13 bases spanning the gap. This CDR3 spans 15 amino acids. The CDR3 region has the DNA TGTGCCAGCAGTGAATATTCTGGGTGGGCCGGGGAGCTGTTTTTT. This gives the protein CASSEYSGWAGELFF.

This clonotype came up many times. The J gene is TRBJ2-5, the V gene TRBV2, with a tentative D call TRBD1 (6 bases). Germline V gene lookup returns CDR1 SNHLY and CDR2 FYNNEI. CDR3 length: 15 residues. The germline V and J ends were trimmed by 6 bases and 1 base, with 15 bases remaining between them. CDR3 in amino acids: CASSRDNMPQETQYF. CDR3 coding DNA: TGTGCCAGCAGCCGGGACAACATGCCCCAAGAGACCCAGTACTTC.

V usage is TRBV28 and J usage is TRBJ1-5; tentative D call: TRBD1 (5 bases). The length of the CDR3 is 13 residues. Germline CDR1 reads MDHEN; CDR2 reads SYDVKM. The V end lost 4 bases, the J end lost 7 bases, and 11 bases lay between the germline ends. The CDR3 loop is CASSSGRGQPQHF. The CDR3 DNA sequence: TGTGCCAGCAGTTCAGGGCGCGGACAGCCCCAGCATTTT.

As regards this clonotype: This could be a read error, since a much larger clone is one nucleotide away. V usage is TRBV11-2 and J usage is TRBJ1-2; TRBD1 is a possible D gene (5 bases). V was trimmed by 5 bases and J by 4 bases, leaving 14 bases between them. The CDR3 loop spans 14 amino acids. Germline assignment: CDR1 SGHAT and CDR2 FQNNGV. The CDR3 region is CASSIQGGAYGYTF. The CDR3 DNA sequence: TGTGCCAGCAGCATCCAAGGCGGGGCCTATGGCTACACCTTC.

The chain uses TRBV29-1 and TRBJ1-1, with D perhaps TRBD1 (6 bases). Per germline, CDR1 SQVTM and CDR2 ANQGSEA. This CDR3 region has 12 residues. The V and J ends lost 4 bases and 6 bases respectively, with 12 bases between them. CDR3 sequence reads: CSVVGGRAEAFF. The CDR3 coding sequence is TGCAGCGTTGTCGGGGGCCGAGCTGAAGCTTTCTTT.

This clonotype has more than one count but fewer than ten. V usage is TRBV20-1 and J usage is TRBJ2-7; 8 bases align to TRBD2. Germline V CDR1 and CDR2: DFQATT, SNEGSKA (reference sequence). V shed 1 base and J 2 bases; nucleotides not matched to a gene: 10. The CDR3 sequence is 16 residues long. CDR3 sequence reads: CSARALADPTTYEQYF. In DNA form, the CDR3 reads TGCAGTGCTAGAGCACTAGCGGACCCTACTACCTACGAGCAGTACTTC.

This clonotype has only a few counts. The chain employs TRBV12-3 or TRBV12-4 and TRBJ1-1; no definite D call. Trimming stripped 3 bases from V and 4 bases from J, with 9 bases between. The CDR3 runs to 13 residues. CDR3 loop: CASSFQMSTEAFF. CDR3 DNA: TGTGCCAGCAGTTTCCAAATGAGCACTGAAGCTTTCTTT.

This clonotype was seen more than once but under ten times. V gene TRBV30 combines with J gene TRBJ2-5, with 12 bases identical to TRBD1. The V gene's germline CDR1 is GTSNPN and CDR2 SVGIG (reference sequence). The CDR3 extends over 14 amino acids. Germline trimming cut 4 bases from V and 5 bases from J; bases unmatched to any gene: 5. The CDR3 DNA sequence: TGTGCCTGGACCGGGACAGGGGGCCTGGAGACCCAGTACTTC. This sequence encodes CAWTGTGGLETQYF.

The chain uses TRBV11-2 and TRBJ2-7, with TRBD1 as a possible D gene (6 bases). V was trimmed by 4 bases and J by 2 bases, leaving 18 bases between them. The germline V gene encodes CDR1 SGHAT and CDR2 FQNNGV. CDR3 size: 16 residues. The CDR3, as DNA: TGTGCCAGCAGCTCGGCCGGACAGCTGATCGCCTACGAGCAGTACTTC. Its protein product is CASSSAGQLIAYEQYF.

Comments on this clonotype: An end of the junction differs from the germline gene, which may be a read error. The chain joins TRBV28 to TRBJ2-1; D might be TRBD1 or TRBD2, each matching 5 bases. Germline CDR1 MDHEN, CDR2 SYDVKM. The CDR3 sequence is 14 residues long. CDR3 amino acids: CASRELGPQNAQFF. The CDR3 DNA sequence: TGTGCCAGCAGGGAGTTGGGACCACAAAATGCGCAGTTCTTC.

The table lists this clonotype with a few counts. This sequence joins TRBV7-3 and TRBJ2-2; D perhaps matches TRBD2 (7 bases). Trimming pared 1 base from V and 3 bases from J, leaving 15 bases between. In germline, CDR1 is SGHTA, CDR2 FQGTGA. CDR3 length: 17 amino acids. As DNA, the CDR3 is TGTGCCAGCAGCTTAAACGTGGGAGGGGGAGACACCGGGGAGCTGTTTTTT. Protein product: CASSLNVGGGDTGELFF.

This clonotype appeared many times. The V and J genes are TRBV6-2 or TRBV6-3 and TRBJ1-1; the match to TRBD1 covers 11 bases. J gave up 4 bases and V 5 bases, and 6 bases lay outside the gene matches. The CDR3 contains 15 residues. Germline V gives CDR1 MNHEY, CDR2 SVGEGT. The CDR3 region has the DNA TGTGCCAGCAGTGGAGGGACAGGGGGGAGCACTGAAGCTTTCTTT. This translates into CASSGGTGGSTEAFF.

This clonotype was counted a few times. The chain links TRBV27 to TRBJ1-2; no definite D call. V lost 2 bases to trimming and J lost 4 bases, with 14 bases between them. CDR1 and CDR2 (germline): MNHEY, SMNVEV (reference sequence). CDR3 length: 15 residues. The CDR3 sequence: CASSLGRDWGYGYTF. The CDR3 coding sequence is TGTGCCAGCAGTTTAGGGAGGGATTGGGGCTATGGCTACACCTTC.

This rearrangement joins TRBV4-2 to TRBJ1-4; a weak D match, TRBD1 (6 bases). V was cut by 0 bases and J by 6 bases, with 14 bases left in between. This CDR3 has 16 residues. CDR1 is LGHNA, CDR2 YNFKEQ, per germline. Here the CDR3 DNA reads TGTGCCAGCAGCCAAGATAACAAGGAGGGGGATGAAAAACTGTTTTTT. As protein: CASSQDNKEGDEKLFF.

This clonotype was counted ten times or more. V is TRBV28 and J is TRBJ1-1; D gene unclear. Germline V gene data show CDR1 as MDHEN and CDR2 as SYDVKM. V was trimmed by 7 bases and J by 1 base, leaving 19 bases between them. The CDR3 is made up of 16 amino acids. The CDR3 nucleotides read TGTGCCAGCATTTTTCTTTCCGGGAACCGGAACACTGAAGCTTTCTTT. Translation gives CASIFLSGNRNTEAFF.

The rearrangement links TRBV12-3 or TRBV12-4 to TRBJ2-3; 8 bases agree with TRBD2. V lost 2 bases to trimming and J lost 4 bases; unmatched junction nucleotides: 5. There are 15 residues in the CDR3. This CDR3 reads CASSLSAGAADTQYF. The CDR3, as DNA: TGTGCCAGCAGTTTATCAGCGGGAGCGGCAGATACGCAGTATTTT.

Note on this clonotype: It may be a read error: a sequence one base away is much more abundant. The V gene is TRBV3-1, the J gene TRBJ1-4; D remains unclear. Deletions cut 1 base from V and 13 bases from J, with 16 bases between. CDR1 LGHDT and CDR2 YNNKEL come from the germline V gene (reference sequence). The CDR3 extends over 14 amino acids. The CDR3 sequence is CASSQGRRGQRLFF. The CDR3 DNA follows: TGTGCCAGCAGCCAAGGGAGGCGTGGGCAAAGACTGTTTTTT.

This clonotype was seen only a few times. The V call is TRBV11-2, the J call TRBJ1-1; the D gene is possibly TRBD1 (6 bases). Deletions cut 7 bases from V and 1 base from J, with 13 bases between. CDR1 is SGHAT, CDR2 FQNNGV, per germline. The CDR3 spans 14 residues. CDR3 sequence (DNA): TGTGCCAGCACCCTACAGGGCAGGAACACTGAAGCTTTCTTT. Protein: CASTLQGRNTEAFF.